The TCR beta chain under discussion was sequenced for a study of blood T cell repertoires in COVID-19. The overall study: Collection of acute and convalescent COVID-19 samples took place in the United States, Italy and Spain. In each case, the material was cDNA or gDNA derived from T cells, B-cell-depleted T cells, or PBMCs.

This clone was seen only a few times. How the authors handled the data: Amplification of reference gene primers provided the estimated nucleated cell counts. Sequencing used immunoSEQ multiplex PCR; TCRdb keeps in-frame clones, though not all of them. Clonal size and the V and J genes are those of that table, whereas D and trimming came from the DNA. The top ten hold 1.5% to 2% of the sample, which has roughly 290,000 clones, roughly nine tenths seen once. Deletions cut 4 bases from V and 4 bases from J, with 10 bases between. Germline assignment: CDR1 LGHDT and CDR2 YNNKEL (reference sequence). The length of the CDR3 is 13 residues.

J is TRBJ2-5 and V is TRBV3-1 (or the pseudogene TRBV3-2), with D perhaps TRBD2 (5 bases). The TCR originated in a woman between 40 and 50 years old who had recovered from COVID-19. Sequenced: PBMCs or T cells enriched from blood (not recorded which). The chain's CDR3 is CASSPPRGETQYF. The CDR3 nucleotides read TGTGCCAGCAGCCCCCCCCGGGGAGAGACCCAGTACTTC.